This TCR beta chain comes out of a study of post-analysis software for immune sequencing data. Study-level background: Both relapsing-remitting and secondary progressive multiple sclerosis featured among the disease courses, as did progressive-relapsing multiple sclerosis.

Comments on this clonotype: The antigen remains undetermined. The junction does not match germline at one end; this may be a read error.

Study-wide results and caveats: Roughly five TRBV segments were significantly more frequent in patients than in controls. TRBV5-6, TRBV5-1 and TRBV20-1 were among these segments.

The germline V gene encodes CDR1 LNHNV and CDR2 YYDKDF (reference sequence). This CDR3 has 17 amino acids. Each TCR beta cDNA library carried unique molecular identifiers. T cells, about 0.95 to 10 million of them, yielded approximately 500,000 cDNA molecules. TCRdb analysed the PCR reads with MiXCR anew, one entry per CDR3 protein. The sample carries some 690,000 distinct CDR3 sequences, roughly three fifths recorded once. This rearrangement joins TRBV15 to TRBJ2-3; 8 bases match TRBD1. The sequence was collected from a girl aged 2-10 years with multiple sclerosis. Sequencing input: blood. CDR3 sequence: CATSGDDGQGVWDAQYF. Written as DNA, the CDR3 is TGTGCCACCAGCGGAGATGACGGACAGGGTGTTTGGGATGCGCAGTATTTT.